This entry lists 16 T cell receptor beta chains sequenced from one sample in a study of monozygotic twins with cystic fibrosis. Produced via immunoSEQ multiplex PCR; TCRdb's table is partial and in-frame only. Of about 35,000 clones listed, 66% are singletons. Sequenced material: blood. The receptors come from a girl aged 5-17 years with cystic fibrosis.

V gene TRBV30 combines with J gene TRBJ1-3, with no clear D. Trimming removed 2 bases from V and 4 bases from J, with 15 bases in between. This CDR3 comprises 15 residues. CDR1 and CDR2 (germline): GTSNPN, SVGIG (reference sequence). Here the CDR3 reads CAWSLGPFQGNTIYF. DNA for the CDR3: TGTGCCTGGAGTCTCGGACCCTTTCAGGGAAACACCATATATTTT.

This clone was counted once. This chain connects TRBV9 to TRBJ2-1; 8 bases are shared with TRBD2. The CDR3 covers 16 residues. V gave up 2 bases and J gave up 10 bases; unmatched junction bases: 14. Germline V lookup: CDR1 SGDLS, CDR2 YYNGEE. The DNA of the CDR3 is TGTGCCAGCAGCGTCTCAGCGGGAGAAGGTGGACGGGAGCAGTTCTTC. Translating it yields CASSVSAGEGGREQFF.

This clone was counted between two and nine times. This chain joins TRBV19 and TRBJ1-1; no firm D call. This CDR3 has 16 amino acids. The V gene's germline CDR1 is LNHDA and CDR2 SQIVND (reference sequence). The V end lost 1 base, the J end lost 5 bases, and 17 bases lay between the germline ends. The CDR3 bases are TGTGCCAGTAGTATAGTAGTTGGGAGCCTTGAGACTGAAGCTTTCTTT. Residues: CASSIVVGSLETEAFF. The full variable domain, with the rest looked up from reference TRBV19 and TRBJ1-1, is DGGITQSPKYLFRKEGQNVTLSCEQNLNHDAMYWYRQDPGQGLRLIYYSQIVNDFQKGDIAEGYSVSREKKESFPLTVTSAQKNPTAFYLCASSIVVGSLETEAFFGQGTRLTVV.

The genes are TRBV5-6 and TRBJ2-1; TRBD1 aligns across 9 bases. Trimming at V came to 4 bases and at J to 4 bases, leaving 6 bases not matched to a gene. Germline CDR1 reads SGHDT; CDR2 reads YYEEEE. The CDR3 extends over 15 amino acids. CDR3 loop: CASSATGGSYNEQFF. The CDR3 DNA reads TGTGCCAGCAGCGCCACAGGGGGCAGTTACAATGAGCAGTTCTTC.

This clone has only a few counts. This chain connects TRBV5-1 to TRBJ2-2; perhaps TRBD2 as D (5 bases). Deletions cut 4 bases from V and 5 bases from J, with 9 bases between. This CDR3 comprises 13 residues. CDR1 and CDR2 (germline): SGHRS, YFSETQ. CDR3 sequence reads: CASSLRETGELFF. CDR3 nucleotide sequence: TGCGCCAGCAGCCTAAGGGAGACCGGGGAGCTGTTTTTT.

This chain joins TRBV7-9 and TRBJ1-2; 8 bases match TRBD1. Germline CDR1 and CDR2: SEHNR and FQNEAQ (reference sequence). The V and J ends lost 2 bases and 7 bases, in that order; junction bases with no gene match: 9. The CDR3 totals 15 residues. The CDR3 protein is CASSLTGGVIGGYTF. DNA for the CDR3: TGTGCCAGCAGCTTAACAGGGGGTGTCATAGGTGGCTACACCTTC.

The chain recombines TRBV27 with TRBJ2-3, with D possibly matching TRBD1 (5 bases). CDR1 and CDR2 (germline): MNHEY, SMNVEV (reference sequence). The length of the CDR3 is 14 residues. V was shortened by 7 bases and J by 0 bases, with 11 bases between the two germline ends. CDR3 in DNA: TGTGCCAGCACCAAGGGGCGTAGCACAGATACGCAGTATTTT. Its protein product is CASTKGRSTDTQYF.

This clone is a singleton in its sample. Other DNA sequences in the sample encode the same CDR3. The chain recombines TRBV5-6 with TRBJ2-5; D call uncertain. The CDR3 length is 11 residues. The ends were cut back, 1 base at V and 4 bases at J, with 2 bases in the middle. The germline CDR1 and CDR2 sequences are SGHDT and YYEEEE. Written as DNA, the CDR3 is TGTGCCAGCAGCTTGCGAGAGACCCAGTACTTC. Translating it yields CASSLRETQYF.

The chain uses TRBV10-3 and TRBJ2-3; the D gene is possibly TRBD1 (5 bases). The V gene's germline CDR1 is ENHRY and CDR2 SYGVKD. The V gene lost 4 bases and the J gene lost 6 bases, with 14 bases spanning the gap. This CDR3 region has 14 residues. Written as DNA, the CDR3 is TGTGCCATCAGTGCCGGCAGGGATAGTGATACGCAGTATTTT. It translates to CAISAGRDSDTQYF.

This rearrangement joins TRBV7-2 to TRBJ1-1, with D unresolved. Germline V gene lookup returns CDR1 SGHTA and CDR2 FQGNSA. CDR3 length: 13 residues. V was cut by 4 bases and J by 2 bases, with 8 bases left in between. For the CDR3, the DNA is TGTGCCAGCAGCTGGGCCCGAAACACTGAAGCTTTCTTT. Protein: CASSWARNTEAFF.

The sample holds a few counts of this clone. V is TRBV7-2 and J is TRBJ2-7; D might be TRBD2 (5 bases). Trimming stripped 2 bases from V and 6 bases from J, with 17 bases between. The length of the CDR3 is 15 residues. The germline V gene has CDR1 SGHTA and CDR2 FQGNSA. The DNA of the CDR3 is TGTGCCAGCAGCTTAAAGGCGGCTGGAGGCGTCGAGCAGTACTTC. Translation: CASSLKAAGGVEQYF.

This sequence joins TRBV11-3 and TRBJ2-2; no definite D call. In germline, CDR1 is SGHNT, CDR2 YENEEA. The CDR3 is 14 amino acids. Trimming shortened V by 2 bases and J by 1 base, and 5 bases separated the two germline ends. CDR3 DNA sequence: TGTGCCAGCAGCTTATACGGGAACACCGGGGAGCTGTTTTTT. This encodes CASSLYGNTGELFF.

The V gene is TRBV30, the J gene TRBJ1-4; a possible D gene is TRBD1 (6 bases). CDR3 size: 16 residues. Germline lookup yields CDR1 GTSNPN and CDR2 SVGIG (reference sequence). V was clipped by 1 base and J by 2 bases, with 14 bases between them. CDR3 sequence (DNA): TGTGCCTGGAGTGGAACTCAGGGGTTGACTAATGAAAAACTGTTTTTT. Residues: CAWSGTQGLTNEKLFF.

V and J are TRBV5-1 and TRBJ2-3; 10 bases fit TRBD1. V was pared by 3 bases and J by 5 bases, with 6 bases of the junction left unmatched. This CDR3 contains 15 residues. Germline CDR1 is SGHRS and CDR2 is YFSETQ. The CDR3 bases are TGCGCCAGCAGCTACCGGGACAGGGGAGGAGATACGCAGTATTTT. It translates to CASSYRDRGGDTQYF. The variable domain in full, with the rest retrieved from reference TRBV5-1 and TRBJ2-3, is KAGVTQTPRYLIKTRGQQVTLSCSPISGHRSVSWYQQTPGQGLQFLFEYFSETQRNKGNFPGRFSGRQFSNSRSEMNVSTLELGDSALYLCASSYRDRGGDTQYFGPGTRLTVL.

V is TRBV4-3 and J is TRBJ2-7; D is perhaps TRBD2 (6 bases). Trimming pared 1 base from V and 4 bases from J, leaving 17 bases between. Germline CDR1 is LGHNA and CDR2 is YSLEER. The CDR3 is 16 amino acids. The CDR3 region is CASSQGPTSLVYEQYF. In DNA, the CDR3 is TGCGCCAGCAGCCAAGGCCCGACTAGTCTTGTTTACGAGCAGTACTTC.

The gene calls are TRBV27 and TRBJ2-7; TRBD1 matches 7 bases. There are 14 residues in the CDR3. CDR1 and CDR2 (germline): MNHEY, SMNVEV (reference sequence). V shed 6 bases and J 2 bases; nucleotides not matched to a gene: 7. The CDR3 sequence: CASSPRTGAYEQYV. The CDR3 DNA follows: TGTGCCAGCAGCCCCAGGACAGGCGCCTACGAGCAGTACGTC.